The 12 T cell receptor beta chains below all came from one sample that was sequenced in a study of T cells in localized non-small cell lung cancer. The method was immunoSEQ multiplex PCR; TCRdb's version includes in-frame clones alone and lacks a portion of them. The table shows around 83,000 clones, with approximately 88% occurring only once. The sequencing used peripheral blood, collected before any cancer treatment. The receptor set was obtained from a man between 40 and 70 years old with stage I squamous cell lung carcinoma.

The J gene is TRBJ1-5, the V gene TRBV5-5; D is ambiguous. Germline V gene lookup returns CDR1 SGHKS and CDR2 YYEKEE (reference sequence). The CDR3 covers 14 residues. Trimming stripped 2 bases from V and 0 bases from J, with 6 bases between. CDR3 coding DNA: TGTGCCAGCAGCTTCCGAGATAGCAATCAGCCCCAGCATTTT. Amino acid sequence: CASSFRDSNQPQHF.

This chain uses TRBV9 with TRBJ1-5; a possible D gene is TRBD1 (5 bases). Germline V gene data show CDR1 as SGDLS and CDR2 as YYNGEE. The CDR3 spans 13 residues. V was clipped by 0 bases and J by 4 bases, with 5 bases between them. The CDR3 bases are TGTGCCAGCAGCGTAGGACAGAATCAGCCCCAGCATTTT. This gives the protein CASSVGQNQPQHF.

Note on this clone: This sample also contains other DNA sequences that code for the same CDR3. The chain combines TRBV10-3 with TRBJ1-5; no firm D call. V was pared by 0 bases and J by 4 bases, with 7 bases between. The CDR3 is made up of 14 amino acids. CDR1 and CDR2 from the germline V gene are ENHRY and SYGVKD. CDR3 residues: CAISESTGNQPQHF. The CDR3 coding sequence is TGTGCCATCAGTGAGTCGACTGGGAATCAGCCCCAGCATTTT.

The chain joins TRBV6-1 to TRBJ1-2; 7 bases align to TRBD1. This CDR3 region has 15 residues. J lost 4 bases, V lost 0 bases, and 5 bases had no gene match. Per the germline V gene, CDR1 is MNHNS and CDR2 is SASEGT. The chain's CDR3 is CASSEAPGTVYGYTF. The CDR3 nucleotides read TGTGCCAGCAGTGAAGCGCCGGGGACAGTCTATGGCTACACCTTC.

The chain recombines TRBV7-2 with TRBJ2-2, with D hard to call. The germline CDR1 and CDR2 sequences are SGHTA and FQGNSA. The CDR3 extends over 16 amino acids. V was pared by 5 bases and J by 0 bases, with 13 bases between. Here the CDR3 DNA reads TGTGCCAGCAGCCGAACACCCAACCCGAACACCGGGGAGCTGTTTTTT. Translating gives CASSRTPNPNTGELFF. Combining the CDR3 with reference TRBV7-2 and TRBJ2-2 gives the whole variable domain GAGVSQSPSNKVTEKGKDVELRCDPISGHTALYWYRQSLGQGLEFLIYFQGNSAPDKSGLPSDRFSAERTGGSVSTLTIQRTQQEDSAVYLCASSRTPNPNTGELFFGEGSRLTVL.

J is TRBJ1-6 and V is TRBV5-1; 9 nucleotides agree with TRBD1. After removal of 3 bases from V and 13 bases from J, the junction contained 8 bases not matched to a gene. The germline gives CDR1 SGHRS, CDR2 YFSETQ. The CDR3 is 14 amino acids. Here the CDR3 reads CASSYRQGGAPLHF. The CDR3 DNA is TGCGCCAGCAGCTACCGACAGGGGGGTGCTCCCCTCCACTTT.

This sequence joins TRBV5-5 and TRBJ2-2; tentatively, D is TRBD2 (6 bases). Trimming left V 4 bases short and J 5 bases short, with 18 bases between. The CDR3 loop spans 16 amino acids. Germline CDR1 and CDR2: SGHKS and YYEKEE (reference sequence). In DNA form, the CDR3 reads TGTGCCAGCAGCCTGTCCCCGGGACGGGAGACCGGGGAGCTGTTTTTT. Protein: CASSLSPGRETGELFF.

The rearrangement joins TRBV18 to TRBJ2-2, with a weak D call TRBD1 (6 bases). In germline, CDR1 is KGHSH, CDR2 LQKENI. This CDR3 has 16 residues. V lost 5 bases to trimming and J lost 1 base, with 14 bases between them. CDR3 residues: CASSISQGKNTGELFF. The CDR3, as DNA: TGTGCCAGCTCAATATCTCAGGGGAAGAACACCGGGGAGCTGTTTTTT.

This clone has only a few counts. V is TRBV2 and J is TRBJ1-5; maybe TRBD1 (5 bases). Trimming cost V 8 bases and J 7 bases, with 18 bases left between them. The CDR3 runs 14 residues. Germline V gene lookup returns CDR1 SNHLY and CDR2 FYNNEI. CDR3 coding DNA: TGTGCCAGCGCCCGGAACAAAGGACACCAGCCCCAGCATTTT. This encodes CASARNKGHQPQHF.

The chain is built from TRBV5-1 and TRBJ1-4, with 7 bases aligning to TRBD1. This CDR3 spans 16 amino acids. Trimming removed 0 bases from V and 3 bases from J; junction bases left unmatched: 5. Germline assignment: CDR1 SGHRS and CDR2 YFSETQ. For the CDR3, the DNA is TGCGCCAGCAGCTTGGGAGGGACAGCCTCTAATGAAAAACTGTTTTTT. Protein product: CASSLGGTASNEKLFF. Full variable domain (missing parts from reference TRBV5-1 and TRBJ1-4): KAGVTQTPRYLIKTRGQQVTLSCSPISGHRSVSWYQQTPGQGLQFLFEYFSETQRNKGNFPGRFSGRQFSNSRSEMNVSTLELGDSALYLCASSLGGTASNEKLFFGSGTQLSVL.

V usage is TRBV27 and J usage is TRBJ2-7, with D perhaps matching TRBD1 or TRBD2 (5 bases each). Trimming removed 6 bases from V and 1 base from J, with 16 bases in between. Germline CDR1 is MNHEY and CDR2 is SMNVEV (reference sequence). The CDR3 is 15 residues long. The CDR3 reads CASRVGTGNSYEQYF. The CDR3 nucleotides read TGTGCCAGCAGGGTGGGGACGGGAAATTCCTACGAGCAGTACTTC.

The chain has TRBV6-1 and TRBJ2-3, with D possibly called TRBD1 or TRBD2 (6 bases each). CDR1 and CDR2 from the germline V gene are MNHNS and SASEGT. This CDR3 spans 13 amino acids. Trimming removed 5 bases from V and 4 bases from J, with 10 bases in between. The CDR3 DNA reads TGTGCCAGCAGTCCAGGGGAGGCAGATACGCAGTATTTT. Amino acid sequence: CASSPGEADTQYF.